This T cell receptor (beta chain) was observed in a study of graft-versus-host responses after intestinal transplantation. Across the whole study: The transplants performed in recipients were multivisceral, liver-intestinal, or isolated intestinal. Anti-thymocyte globulin served as induction for all recipients, who then took tacrolimus and steroids for about 3 years. Notes on the study in general: Declines in HvG clones occurring early post-transplant were associated with peak circulating GvH clone levels.

Trimming left V 4 bases short and J 7 bases short, with 16 bases between. Germline V lookup: CDR1 GTSNPN, CDR2 SVGIG (reference sequence). The CDR3 contains 13 residues. This clone has just one count. What it recognizes is unknown. This sample includes further DNA sequences coding for the same CDR3. Generated by immunoSEQ multiplex PCR, the TCRdb table keeps only in-frame clones and is missing some. The sample has approximately 26,000 clones; around four fifths are singletons. This TCR was recovered from a human patient who received an intestinal transplant, so some T cells may come from the graft donor. Sequences were derived from PBMCs, sampled 28 days after intestinal transplant. The chain couples TRBV30 to TRBJ1-1; tentatively, D is TRBD1 (6 bases). Written as DNA, the CDR3 is TGTGCCTGGATTGAGGGGGGGGGAGGTGAAGCTTTCTTT. It is translated as CAWIEGGGGEAFF.